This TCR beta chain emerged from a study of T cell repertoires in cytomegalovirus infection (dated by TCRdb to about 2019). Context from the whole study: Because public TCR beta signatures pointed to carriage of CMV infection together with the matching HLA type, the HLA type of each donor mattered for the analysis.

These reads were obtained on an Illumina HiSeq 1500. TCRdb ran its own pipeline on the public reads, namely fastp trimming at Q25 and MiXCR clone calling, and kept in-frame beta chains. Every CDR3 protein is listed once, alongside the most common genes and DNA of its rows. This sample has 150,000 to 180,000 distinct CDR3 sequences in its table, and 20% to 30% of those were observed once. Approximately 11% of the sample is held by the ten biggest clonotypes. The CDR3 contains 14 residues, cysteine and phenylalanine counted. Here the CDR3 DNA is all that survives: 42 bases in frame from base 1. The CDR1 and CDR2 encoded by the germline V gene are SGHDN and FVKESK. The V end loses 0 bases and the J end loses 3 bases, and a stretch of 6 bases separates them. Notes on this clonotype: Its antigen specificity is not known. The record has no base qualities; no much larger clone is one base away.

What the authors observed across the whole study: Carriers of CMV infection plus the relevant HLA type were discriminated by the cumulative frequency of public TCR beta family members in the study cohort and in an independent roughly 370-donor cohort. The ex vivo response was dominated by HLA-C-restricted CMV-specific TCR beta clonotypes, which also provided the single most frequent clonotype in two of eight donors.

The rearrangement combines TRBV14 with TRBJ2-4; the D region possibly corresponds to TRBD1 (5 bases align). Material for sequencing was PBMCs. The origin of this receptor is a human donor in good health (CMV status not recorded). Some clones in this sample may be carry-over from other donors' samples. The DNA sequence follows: TGTGCCAGCAGCCAAGACAGGGTCAAAAACATTCAGTACTTC. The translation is CASSQDRVKNIQYF.